Below, 20 T cell receptor beta chains from the same sample are listed, as sequenced in a study of T cells in Graves' hyperthyroidism and ophthalmopathy. The CDR3 regions of TCR beta were amplified from RNA transcripts. TCR CDR3 underwent first-round RT-PCR with the HTBI primer set. Each CDR3 protein is one row after TCRdb ran MiXCR on the multiplex PCR reads. The sample consists of roughly 330,000 distinct CDR3 sequences, roughly 17% of them appearing once. The sample was blood. Receptors originate from a man younger than 40 with Graves' hyperthyroidism.

The chain has TRBV5-1 and TRBJ2-3; 11 positions match TRBD2. The CDR3 loop spans 16 amino acids. CDR1 SGHRS and CDR2 YFSETQ come from the germline V gene. Trimming took 4 bases from V and 2 from J; bases not matched to a gene: 6. The CDR3 reads CASSPGLAEHTDTQYF. The CDR3 DNA is TGCGCCAGCAGCCCGGGACTAGCGGAACACACAGATACGCAGTATTTT.

Many counts were recorded for this clonotype. The chain uses TRBV18 and TRBJ1-1; D is unresolved. The CDR3 runs to 13 residues. V was shortened by 6 bases and J by 1 base, with 9 bases between the two germline ends. The germline gives CDR1 KGHSH, CDR2 LQKENI. The CDR3 sequence: CASSPQENTEAFF. As DNA, the CDR3 is TGTGCCAGCTCTCCCCAGGAGAACACTGAAGCTTTCTTT.

The chain combines TRBV3-1 with TRBJ1-5, with unresolved D. V was pared by 1 base and J by 2 bases, with 3 bases between. The CDR3 has 13 amino acids. The germline V gene has CDR1 LGHDT and CDR2 YNNKEL (reference sequence). In DNA form, the CDR3 reads TGTGCCAGCAGCCAAGCCGGCAATCAGCCCCAGCATTTT. Amino acid sequence: CASSQAGNQPQHF.

There are a few counts of this clonotype. This chain joins TRBV30 and TRBJ2-6, with D unclear. Germline assignment: CDR1 GTSNPN and CDR2 SVGIG (reference sequence). The CDR3 is 14 amino acids. V was pared by 1 base and J by 0 bases, with 4 bases between. CDR3 nucleotide sequence: TGTGCCTGGAGTGAAGCCTCTGGGGCCAACGTCCTGACTTTC. This gives the protein CAWSEASGANVLTF.

The chain recombines TRBV4-1 with TRBJ2-6, with TRBD1 as a possible D gene (6 bases). CDR3 length equals 17 residues. V dropped 3 bases and J dropped 0 bases, with 12 bases sitting between them. Germline V CDR1 and CDR2: MGHRA, YSYEKL. The CDR3 DNA follows: TGCGCCAGCAGCCATTCCGGGACACCCTCTGGGGCCAACGTCCTGACTTTC. This gives the protein CASSHSGTPSGANVLTF.

This clonotype was seen at least ten times. The chain combines TRBV11-3 with TRBJ2-5; D unclear. This CDR3 is built from 14 residues. CDR1 is SGHNT and CDR2 is YENEEA in the germline V gene. Trimming took 2 bases from V and 3 from J, leaving 10 bases between them. The DNA for the CDR3 is TGTGCCAGCAGCTTAATTTGGTCGGAAGAGACCCAGTACTTC. Translating gives CASSLIWSEETQYF.

With respect to this clonotype: Given a much more abundant clone one base away, this may be a read error. The chain carries TRBV3-1 and TRBJ1-3; the D is unclear. The germline V gene has CDR1 LGHDT and CDR2 YNNKEL (reference sequence). The CDR3 extends over 15 amino acids. The CDR3 protein is CAGSQERASGNTIYF. The DNA for the CDR3 is TGTGCCGGCAGCCAAGAGCGGGCCTCTGGAAACACCATATATTTT.

The CDR3 region has the DNA TGCAGTGCTAGGCGTTTAGGGGAGCAGTTCTTC. Amino acid sequence: CSARRLGEQFF. The chain couples TRBV20-1 to TRBJ2-1, with D unresolved. Germline V gene sequence: CDR1 DFQATT, CDR2 SNEGSKA (reference sequence). This CDR3 comprises 11 residues. The V end was cut by 3 bases, the J end by 10 bases, with 10 bases between.

The J gene is TRBJ2-1, the V gene TRBV3-1; TRBD2 agrees at 7 bases. V was clipped by 5 bases and J by 0 bases; unmatched bases: 13. This CDR3 has 18 residues. Germline CDR1 reads LGHDT; CDR2 reads YNNKEL (reference sequence). The CDR3: CASSSVSGRAPSYNEQFF. CDR3 in DNA: TGTGCCAGCAGCTCCGTAAGTGGGAGGGCTCCCTCCTACAATGAGCAGTTCTTC.

With respect to this clonotype: Mismatch with germline at one junction end may stem from a read error. This chain connects TRBV5-1 to TRBJ1-5; a weak D match, TRBD1 (6 bases). Germline CDR1 and CDR2: SGHRS and YFSETQ. CDR3 length: 14 residues. CDR3: CASSLGGGRQLQHF. CDR3 bases: TGCGCCAGCAGCTTGGGGGGGGGCAGGCAGCTCCAGCATTTT.

This clonotype was counted ten times or more. V gene TRBV18 combines with J gene TRBJ1-2; D might be TRBD1 (5 bases). V lost 6 bases, J lost 3 bases, and 11 bases lay in between. Germline lookup yields CDR1 KGHSH and CDR2 LQKENI. This CDR3 is built from 13 residues. The CDR3 region is CASSTGADYGYTF. The CDR3, as DNA: TGTGCCAGCTCCACCGGGGCAGACTATGGCTACACCTTC.

The chain combines TRBV4-1 with TRBJ1-5; D is possibly TRBD1 (6 bases). Looked up from germline, CDR1 is MGHRA and CDR2 is YSYEKL. Trimming removed 0 bases at V and 2 bases at J, with 11 bases between. The CDR3 loop spans 16 amino acids. CDR3 in DNA: TGCGCCAGCAGCCAAGATCAACAGGGAGGCAATCAGCCCCAGCATTTT. Translated, it gives CASSQDQQGGNQPQHF.

V is TRBV11-1 and J is TRBJ2-1; D possibly matches TRBD1 or TRBD2 (5 bases each). The CDR3 consists of 13 residues. Trimming shortened V by 6 bases and J by 5 bases, and 11 bases separated the two germline ends. CDR1 and CDR2 from the germline V gene are SGHAT and FQDESV (reference sequence). CDR3 in DNA: TGTGCCAGCAGGCAACGGGGACACAATGAGCAGTTCTTC. Translation: CASRQRGHNEQFF.

This chain joins TRBV15 and TRBJ2-5, with D perhaps assigned TRBD1 or TRBD2 (5 bases each). This CDR3 spans 14 amino acids. Looked up from germline, CDR1 is LNHNV and CDR2 is YYDKDF (reference sequence). Trimming left V 5 bases short and J 5 bases short, with 15 bases between. Here the CDR3 reads CATSGRDGWETQYF. The CDR3 nucleotides read TGTGCCACCAGCGGCCGGGACGGATGGGAGACCCAGTACTTC.

The chain carries TRBV20-1 and TRBJ2-1; D uncertain. Germline CDR1 is DFQATT and CDR2 is SNEGSKA (reference sequence). This CDR3 has 12 amino acids. Trimming shortened V by 4 bases and J by 6 bases, and 10 bases separated the two germline ends. CDR3 protein: CSAKPPGNEQFF. The CDR3 DNA is TGCAGTGCTAAGCCCCCTGGCAATGAGCAGTTCTTC.

The sample holds a few counts of this clonotype. V gene TRBV14 combines with J gene TRBJ2-7; a weak D match, TRBD2 (6 bases). V was pared by 5 bases and J by 3 bases, with 8 bases between. In germline, CDR1 is SGHDN, CDR2 FVKESK. The CDR3 has 12 amino acids. The CDR3 nucleotides read TGTGCCAGCAGCAGGGGACTCTACGAGCAGTACTTC. This sequence encodes CASSRGLYEQYF.

This chain uses TRBV19 with TRBJ2-1; 10 nucleotides agree with TRBD2. The CDR3 extends over 16 amino acids. The germline V gene encodes CDR1 LNHDA and CDR2 SQIVND (reference sequence). V lost 5 bases to trimming and J lost 7 bases; unmatched junction nucleotides: 11. The CDR3 DNA follows: TGTGCCAGTAGTCCCCGGGCTAGCGGGAGATGGAATGAGCAGTTCTTC. It specifies CASSPRASGRWNEQFF.

This clonotype showed up many times. J is TRBJ2-1 and V is TRBV12-3 or TRBV12-4; TRBD2 might be the D (5 bases). V gave up 5 bases and J gave up 9 bases, with 17 bases separating them. CDR3 size: 14 residues. The CDR3 DNA follows: TGTGCCAGCAGTGCCCCGGGGAGTTGGGGTGAGCAGTTCTTC. Protein product: CASSAPGSWGEQFF.

The V call is TRBV7-9, the J call TRBJ2-7, with D unclear. Germline V lookup: CDR1 SEHNR, CDR2 FQNEAQ (reference sequence). The CDR3 totals 13 residues. Trimming took 10 bases from V and 0 from J, leaving 13 bases between them. DNA for the CDR3: TGTGCCATTACGGGTGACCTCTCCTACGAGCAGTACTTC. It is translated as CAITGDLSYEQYF. Full variable domain (rest looked up from reference TRBV7-9 and TRBJ2-7): DTGVSQNPRHKITKRGQNVTFRCDPISEHNRLYWYRQTLGQGPEFLTYFQNEAQLEKSRLLSDRFSAERPKGSFSTLEIQRTEQGDSAMYLCAITGDLSYEQYFGPGTRLTVT.

This clonotype was seen at least ten times. The genes are TRBV7-8 and TRBJ2-2, with TRBD1 matching over 9 bases. Germline V lookup: CDR1 SGHVS, CDR2 FQNEAQ. V lost 5 bases, J lost 6 bases, and 10 bases stayed unmatched. The CDR3 contains 16 residues. CDR3: CASSKPGQGRAGELFF. In DNA, the CDR3 is TGTGCCAGCAGCAAGCCAGGACAGGGGAGAGCCGGGGAGCTGTTTTTT.